The 17 T cell receptor beta chains presented below share a single source sample, sequenced in a study of regulatory T cells in long-lasting Graves disease. Stated time point: newly diagnosed GD, antithyroid drugs for less than 3 months. After RNA was extracted from PBMCs, the TCR library was made from it. For TCR beta, libraries came from iRepertoire HTBI primers and Arm-PCR of CDR3 regions. MiXCR was run by TCRdb on the multiplex PCR reads, yielding one entry per CDR3 protein. The profile shows around 420,000 distinct CDR3 sequences, over 14% of them singletons. The data also belong to a second study, concerning T cells in Graves' hyperthyroidism and ophthalmopathy.

Here the sequenced sample was peripheral blood mononuclear cells (PBMCs), taken at new diagnosis, from a patient treated with antithyroid drugs. The receptors come from a middle-aged woman with Graves disease.

This clonotype has only a few counts. This chain joins TRBV24-1 and TRBJ2-6; D may be TRBD1 (5 bases). Germline values: CDR1 KGHDR, CDR2 SFDVKD. Trimming shortened V by 2 bases and J by 0 bases, and 10 bases separated the two germline ends. The CDR3 is made up of 17 amino acids. The CDR3 here is CATSDSDSLSGANVLTF. The CDR3 nucleotides read TGTGCCACCAGTGATTCCGACAGCCTCTCTGGGGCCAACGTCCTGACTTTC.

This clonotype was recorded many times. This CDR3 reads CASSLDYWDNEQFF. In DNA form, the CDR3 reads TGTGCCAGCAGCTTAGATTATTGGGACAATGAGCAGTTCTTC. The chain has TRBV11-2 and TRBJ2-1; D unresolved. The V gene's germline CDR1 is SGHAT and CDR2 FQNNGV. The CDR3 consists of 14 residues. V lost 0 bases, J lost 5 bases, and 8 bases lay in between. Supplemented by reference TRBV11-2 and TRBJ2-1, the full variable domain reads EAGVAQSPRYKIIEKRQSVAFWCNPISGHATLYWYQQILGQGPKLLIQFQNNGVVDDSQLPKDRFSAERLKGVDSTLKIQPAKLEDSAVYLCASSLDYWDNEQFFGPGTRLTVL.

Ten or more counts support this clonotype. The J gene is TRBJ1-3, the V gene TRBV28, with 11 bases lining up with TRBD1. This CDR3 is built from 17 residues. Germline trimming cut 5 bases from V and 2 bases from J; bases unmatched to any gene: 8. From germline, CDR1 is MDHEN and CDR2 SYDVKM. The CDR3 nucleotides are TGTGCCAGCAGTAAACGGACAGGGGGCCTGCCTGGAAACACCATATATTTT. Its translation is CASSKRTGGLPGNTIYF.

To note about this clonotype: A much bigger clone sits one base away, suggesting this may be a read error. The chain recombines TRBV6-1 with TRBJ2-1; D uncertain. The germline CDR1 and CDR2 sequences are MNHNS and SASEGT. The CDR3 loop spans 16 amino acids. CDR3: CASSLGYSSSYNDQFF. CDR3 in DNA: TGTGCCAGCAGCCTCGGATACTCAAGCTCCTACAATGATCAGTTCTTC.

This clonotype was counted ten times or more. DNA for the CDR3: TGTGCCAGCAGGGGAGGAATGGAGCAGTTCTTC. As protein: CASRGGMEQFF. The chain combines TRBV28 with TRBJ2-1, with D tentatively TRBD2 (6 bases). V shed 6 bases and J shed 10 bases, with 10 bases lying between them. The CDR3 length is 11 residues. Germline V gene lookup returns CDR1 MDHEN and CDR2 SYDVKM.

This clonotype appeared many times. The chain employs TRBV11-3 and TRBJ1-1; perhaps TRBD1 as D (5 bases). Germline-derived CDR1 and CDR2 are SGHNT and YENEEA. The CDR3 covers 15 residues. The V end was cut by 0 bases, the J end by 2 bases, with 10 bases between. The CDR3 DNA reads TGTGCCAGCAGCTTAGATGGGGACCAAAACACTGAAGCTTTCTTT. Translation gives CASSLDGDQNTEAFF.

This clonotype appeared many times. The chain links TRBV15 to TRBJ1-4, with no clear D. Trimming cost V 2 bases and J 5 bases, with 6 bases left between them. Germline CDR1 LNHNV, CDR2 YYDKDF (reference sequence). The CDR3 consists of 13 residues. The CDR3 protein is CATSRLTNEKLFF. The DNA of the CDR3 is TGTGCCACCAGCAGACTTACGAATGAAAAACTGTTTTTT.

This clonotype has at least ten counts. The chain combines TRBV10-3 with TRBJ2-1; the match to TRBD1 covers 12 bases. The CDR3 covers 13 residues. Trimming took 10 bases from V and 7 from J; bases not matched to a gene: 5. Germline V gene lookup returns CDR1 ENHRY and CDR2 SYGVKD. The CDR3 here is CATGTGGSNEQFF. CDR3 nucleotide sequence: TGTGCCACCGGGACAGGGGGCTCTAATGAGCAGTTCTTC.

At least ten counts were recorded for this clonotype. This chain joins TRBV11-3 and TRBJ2-1; D uncertain. Trimming shortened V by 1 base and J by 8 bases, and 9 bases separated the two germline ends. Germline V gives CDR1 SGHNT, CDR2 YENEEA. The CDR3 extends over 13 amino acids. The CDR3 coding sequence is TGTGCCAGCAGCTTAGGGGCACCCGATGAGCAGTTCTTC. It yields the protein CASSLGAPDEQFF.

This clonotype showed up just a few times. J is TRBJ1-4 and V is TRBV30; D call uncertain. Trimming took off 0 bases at V and 5 bases at J, with 13 bases between the two ends. Looked up from germline, CDR1 is GTSNPN and CDR2 is SVGIG (reference sequence). The CDR3 contains 15 residues. CDR3: CAWSVGNSRNEKLFF. In DNA, the CDR3 is TGTGCCTGGAGTGTCGGTAACAGCCGAAATGAAAAACTGTTTTTT.

This clonotype was detected only a few times. The chain has TRBV5-6 and TRBJ1-2; D is perhaps TRBD1 (5 bases). Per the germline V gene, CDR1 is SGHDT and CDR2 is YYEEEE. The CDR3 runs to 16 residues. Trimming pared 0 bases from V and 0 bases from J, leaving 12 bases between. The CDR3 DNA reads TGTGCCAGCAGCTTGGAAGGGGCCCTCCCTAACTATGGCTACACCTTC. Translated, it gives CASSLEGALPNYGYTF. The variable domain in full, completed from reference TRBV5-6 and TRBJ1-2, reads DAGVTQSPTHLIKTRGQQVTLRCSPKSGHDTVSWYQQALGQGPQFIFQYYEEEERQRGNFPDRFSGHQFPNYSSELNVNALLLGDSALYLCASSLEGALPNYGYTFGSGTRLTVV.

At least ten counts were recorded for this clonotype. The CDR3 reads CASSATYSNQPQHF. In DNA, the CDR3 is TGTGCCAGTTCTGCCACGTATAGCAATCAGCCCCAGCATTTT. The rearrangement uses TRBV19 and TRBJ1-5; D is uncertain. This CDR3 region has 14 residues. The V end lost 8 bases, the J end lost 0 bases, and 11 bases lay between the germline ends. Germline CDR1 LNHDA, CDR2 SQIVND (reference sequence).

This chain connects TRBV7-9 to TRBJ1-3, with 7 positions matching TRBD1. The CDR3 consists of 15 residues. CDR1 is SEHNR, CDR2 FQNEAQ, per germline (reference sequence). V was clipped by 0 bases and J by 2 bases; unmatched bases: 1. The CDR3, as DNA: TGTGCCAGCAGCTTAGCCGGGACAGCTGGAAACACCATATATTTT. The encoded protein is CASSLAGTAGNTIYF.

This clonotype appeared many times. V usage is TRBV12-3 or TRBV12-4 and J usage is TRBJ1-1; D gene uncertain. The CDR3 totals 14 residues. With 7 bases removed from V and 0 bases from J, the gap between germline ends came to 12 bases. CDR3: CASNLSPVNTEAFF. The CDR3 nucleotides are TGTGCCAGCAATCTCAGTCCCGTGAACACTGAAGCTTTCTTT.

This clonotype was detected ten times or more. The J gene is TRBJ2-1, the V gene TRBV11-3, with 9 bases matching TRBD2. V gave up 5 bases and J gave up 9 bases; unmatched junction bases: 11. This CDR3 contains 15 residues. Germline lookup yields CDR1 SGHNT and CDR2 YENEEA. CDR3 region: CASSTSGRVIGEQFF. The CDR3 DNA follows: TGTGCCAGCAGCACTAGCGGGCGGGTGATAGGTGAGCAGTTCTTC.

In its sample, this clonotype was seen many times. The chain couples TRBV9 to TRBJ2-1, with D perhaps given as TRBD1 or TRBD2 (7 bases each). CDR3 length: 15 residues. The ends were cut back, 4 bases at V and 6 bases at J, with 17 bases in the middle. In germline, CDR1 is SGDLS, CDR2 YYNGEE. The CDR3 here is CASSPGGAPSNEQFF. CDR3 nucleotides: TGTGCCAGCAGCCCAGGGGGGGCGCCATCCAATGAGCAGTTCTTC.

The chain recombines TRBV4-1 with TRBJ2-1; D is ambiguous. Trimming left V 4 bases short and J 4 bases short, with 14 bases between. This CDR3 region has 15 residues. Germline CDR1 MGHRA, CDR2 YSYEKL. The CDR3 DNA reads TGCGCCAGCAGCCGAGAGGCGACACCATACAATGAGCAGTTCTTC. It yields the protein CASSREATPYNEQFF.